Below are 21 T cell receptor beta chains sequenced from a single sample in a study of T cell changes during pregnancy in multiple sclerosis. Data came from immunoSEQ multiplex PCR; TCRdb stores just in-frame clones and leaves some out. The sample holds some 60,000 clones, 93% seen once. The sample was peripheral blood, taken after pregnancy. Every receptor here comes from a female donor with multiple sclerosis, enrolled in a pregnancy study.

V gene TRBV28 combines with J gene TRBJ2-1; 8 bases fit TRBD1. This CDR3 contains 15 residues. With 4 bases clipped from V and 4 bases from J, the junction kept 6 bases outside the gene matches. Germline loops: CDR1 MDHEN, CDR2 SYDVKM. The CDR3 bases are TGTGCCAGCAGTTCCATGGACAGGGTGTACAATGAGCAGTTCTTC. It specifies CASSSMDRVYNEQFF.

V usage is TRBV11-3 and J usage is TRBJ2-7; D perhaps matches TRBD1 (6 bases). CDR1 SGHNT and CDR2 YENEEA come from the germline V gene. This CDR3 contains 14 residues. Trimming stripped 7 bases from V and 3 bases from J, with 16 bases between. The CDR3 nucleotides read TGTGCCAGCAAGACGACAGGCGCAATCTACGAGCAGTACTTC. Its protein product is CASKTTGAIYEQYF.

The gene calls are TRBV9 and TRBJ1-3; TRBD1 matches at 7 bases. J was trimmed by 2 bases and V by 1 base; bases with no gene match: 3. CDR3 length: 15 residues. Germline V gives CDR1 SGDLS, CDR2 YYNGEE. CDR3 region: CASSVQGGPGNTIYF. The CDR3 coding sequence is TGTGCCAGCAGCGTACAGGGGGGACCTGGAAACACCATATATTTT.

This rearrangement joins TRBV6-5 to TRBJ2-1; 9 nucleotides agree with TRBD2. The J segment lost 4 bases and the V segment lost 5 bases, leaving 6 bases of the junction unmatched. Germline V gene lookup returns CDR1 MNHEY and CDR2 SVGAGI. The CDR3 runs 15 residues. CDR3 in amino acids: CASSAPGLAYNEQFF. As DNA, the CDR3 is TGTGCCAGCAGTGCGCCGGGACTAGCATACAATGAGCAGTTCTTC.

The chain has TRBV19 and TRBJ2-1; possibly TRBD1 for D (6 bases). Trimming stripped 6 bases from V and 4 bases from J, with 7 bases between. The CDR3 loop spans 12 amino acids. Germline V gene data show CDR1 as LNHDA and CDR2 as SQIVND (reference sequence). CDR3 DNA sequence: TGTGCCAGTAGAACAGGGTACAATGAGCAGTTCTTC. Translating gives CASRTGYNEQFF.

The chain recombines TRBV9 with TRBJ1-1, with D tentatively TRBD1 (6 bases). CDR1 and CDR2 (germline): SGDLS, YYNGEE. The CDR3 covers 16 residues. Trimming left V 0 bases short and J 3 bases short, with 15 bases between. DNA of the CDR3: TGTGCCAGCAGCGTAGGGGCGGGGGCGATTTACACTGAAGCTTTCTTT. Encoded protein: CASSVGAGAIYTEAFF.

This clone was counted once. V usage is TRBV6-4 and J usage is TRBJ2-1; a weak D match, TRBD2 (6 bases). The CDR3 loop spans 13 amino acids. Germline lookup yields CDR1 MRHNA and CDR2 SNTAGT. V was trimmed by 6 bases and J by 5 bases, leaving 11 bases between them. As DNA, the CDR3 is TGTGCCAGCAGCCGGGACTTTAACAATGAGCAGTTCTTC. It translates to CASSRDFNNEQFF.

This chain connects TRBV11-3 to TRBJ2-7; 9 positions agree with TRBD2. This CDR3 is built from 16 residues. Germline CDR1 and CDR2: SGHNT and YENEEA. V was pared by 0 bases and J by 7 bases, with 10 bases of the junction left unmatched. The CDR3 here is CASSLDRVAGEEEQYF. The CDR3 bases are TGTGCCAGCAGCTTAGATCGGGTAGCGGGAGAAGAGGAGCAGTACTTC.

The chain links TRBV5-4 to TRBJ1-2; 8 bases agree with TRBD1. Trimming removed 2 bases from V and 8 bases from J; junction bases left unmatched: 5. CDR3 length: 13 residues. The V gene's germline CDR1 is SGHNT and CDR2 YYREEE (reference sequence). CDR3 in amino acids: CASSLGQGGGYTF. The CDR3 nucleotides are TGTGCCAGCAGCTTAGGACAGGGAGGGGGCTACACCTTC.

V and J are TRBV13 and TRBJ2-1, with 9 bases that match TRBD2. Germline CDR1 is PRHDT and CDR2 is FYEKMQ (reference sequence). CDR3 size: 15 residues. Losses at the gene ends were 5 bases for V and 9 bases for J; bases not matched to a gene: 11. DNA for the CDR3: TGTGCCAGCAGCCGGGGGGCACTAGCGGGCGCTGAGCAGTTCTTC. Protein sequence: CASSRGALAGAEQFF.

The chain uses TRBV19 and TRBJ2-1; the match to TRBD2 covers 7 bases. With V trimmed by 1 base and J by 0 bases, 9 bases remained unmatched. The CDR3 runs 18 residues. CDR1 and CDR2 (germline): LNHDA, SQIVND (reference sequence). CDR3 loop: CASSIVGGRAFSYNEQFF. The CDR3 nucleotides read TGTGCCAGTAGTATAGTAGGCGGGAGAGCCTTCTCCTACAATGAGCAGTTCTTC.

The chain combines TRBV28 with TRBJ1-4, with D unresolved. Trimming removed 2 bases at V and 8 bases at J, with 3 bases between. The germline V gene encodes CDR1 MDHEN and CDR2 SYDVKM. The CDR3 length is 11 residues. CDR3 nucleotides: TGTGCCAGCAGTTTAGCGGAAAAACTGTTTTTT. Protein sequence: CASSLAEKLFF. Drawing the rest from reference TRBV28 and TRBJ1-4, the complete variable domain is DVKVTQSSRYLVKRTGEKVFLECVQDMDHENMFWYRQDPGLGLRLIYFSYDVKMKEKGDIPEGYSVSREKKERFSLILESASTNQTSMYLCASSLAEKLFFGSGTQLSVL.

This chain uses TRBV4-1 with TRBJ2-7, with D possibly TRBD2 on 5 matching bases. This CDR3 has 16 residues. Germline V gene lookup returns CDR1 MGHRA and CDR2 YSYEKL. The V end lost 4 bases, the J end lost 6 bases, and 22 bases lay between the germline ends. The CDR3 DNA follows: TGCGCCAGCAGCCCCCGGGATTGGATCCCCCGTAGCGAGCAGTACTTC. Translated: CASSPRDWIPRSEQYF.

The J gene is TRBJ2-1, the V gene TRBV10-3; perhaps TRBD2 as D (5 bases). The CDR3 spans 13 residues. Germline V gene data show CDR1 as ENHRY and CDR2 as SYGVKD. V was cut by 2 bases and J by 6 bases, with 8 bases left in between. The CDR3 region has the DNA TGTGCCATCAGTGAGGCTAGCCGCAATGAGCAGTTCTTC. Translated, it gives CAISEASRNEQFF.

This rearrangement joins TRBV6-1 to TRBJ2-3; 11 bases are shared with TRBD2. The CDR3 loop spans 15 amino acids. CDR1 is MNHNS, CDR2 SASEGT, per germline. V gave up 6 bases and J gave up 5 bases; unmatched junction bases: 7. This CDR3 is CASSDLAGGKDTQYF. In nucleotides, the CDR3 is TGTGCCAGCAGCGATCTAGCGGGAGGAAAAGATACGCAGTATTTT.

The chain has TRBV7-9 and TRBJ1-2, with no clear D. Germline V gene sequence: CDR1 SEHNR, CDR2 FQNEAQ (reference sequence). The CDR3 has 13 amino acids. The germline V and J ends were trimmed by 3 bases and 8 bases, with 13 bases remaining between them. The CDR3 protein is CASSFEGSGGYTF. The CDR3 DNA is TGTGCCAGCAGCTTTGAAGGATCGGGGGGCTACACCTTC. Supplemented by reference TRBV7-9 and TRBJ1-2, the full variable domain reads DTGVSQNPRHKITKRGQNVTFRCDPISEHNRLYWYRQTLGQGPEFLTYFQNEAQLEKSRLLSDRFSAERPKGSFSTLEIQRTEQGDSAMYLCASSFEGSGGYTFGSGTRLTVV.

This clone was seen only a few times. The chain recombines TRBV7-2 with TRBJ2-5; TRBD2 aligns across 8 bases. This CDR3 region has 15 residues. Germline lookup yields CDR1 SGHTA and CDR2 FQGNSA. Unmatched junction bases numbered 8, after V lost 6 bases and J lost 2 bases. CDR3 in amino acids: CASSPGGAGQETQYF. The CDR3 DNA sequence: TGTGCCAGCAGTCCGGGGGGGGCAGGTCAAGAGACCCAGTACTTC.

The V gene is TRBV7-3, the J gene TRBJ2-1, with 14 bases identical to TRBD2. The CDR3 loop spans 18 amino acids. The trim removed 4 bases at V and 2 bases at J, leaving 7 bases unmatched. Germline CDR1 and CDR2: SGHTA and FQGTGA. The CDR3 protein is CASSSQTSGRVAYNEQFF. The CDR3 bases are TGTGCCAGCAGCTCACAGACTAGCGGGAGGGTGGCCTACAATGAGCAGTTCTTC. The variable domain in full, with the rest retrieved from reference TRBV7-3 and TRBJ2-1, is GAGVSQTPSNKVTEKGKYVELRCDPISGHTALYWYRQSLGQGPEFLIYFQGTGAADDSGLPNDRFFAVRPEGSVSTLKIQRTERGDSAVYLCASSSQTSGRVAYNEQFFGPGTRLTVL.

V is TRBV28 and J is TRBJ2-2; 10 nucleotides line up with TRBD2. The germline V gene encodes CDR1 MDHEN and CDR2 SYDVKM. CDR3 size: 16 residues. The ends lost 6 bases at V and 8 bases at J; junction bases unmatched: 12. The chain's CDR3 is CASRNGLAGESGELFF. CDR3 nucleotides: TGTGCCAGCAGAAACGGGCTAGCGGGAGAGTCGGGGGAGCTGTTTTTT.

This chain uses TRBV9 with TRBJ2-2; D is ambiguous. This CDR3 contains 14 residues. Germline lookup yields CDR1 SGDLS and CDR2 YYNGEE. V shed 4 bases and J shed 1 base, with 8 bases lying between them. The CDR3 bases are TGTGCCAGCAGCAGGCCGGGGAACACCGGGGAGCTGTTTTTT. Encoded protein: CASSRPGNTGELFF. The variable domain in full, completed from reference TRBV9 and TRBJ2-2, reads DSGVTQTPKHLITATGQRVTLRCSPRSGDLSVYWYQQSLDQGLQFLIQYYNGEERAKGNILERFSAQQFPDLHSELNLSSLELGDSALYFCASSRPGNTGELFFGEGSRLTVL.

V and J are TRBV7-9 and TRBJ1-3, with unresolved D. Between the trimmed V and J ends, which lost 4 bases and 4 bases, there was a span of 11 bases. The CDR3 spans 14 residues. Germline CDR1 and CDR2: SEHNR and FQNEAQ (reference sequence). The CDR3, as DNA: TGTGCCAGCAGCTCTAGCGAACGGGGAAACACCATATATTTT. Amino acids: CASSSSERGNTIYF.